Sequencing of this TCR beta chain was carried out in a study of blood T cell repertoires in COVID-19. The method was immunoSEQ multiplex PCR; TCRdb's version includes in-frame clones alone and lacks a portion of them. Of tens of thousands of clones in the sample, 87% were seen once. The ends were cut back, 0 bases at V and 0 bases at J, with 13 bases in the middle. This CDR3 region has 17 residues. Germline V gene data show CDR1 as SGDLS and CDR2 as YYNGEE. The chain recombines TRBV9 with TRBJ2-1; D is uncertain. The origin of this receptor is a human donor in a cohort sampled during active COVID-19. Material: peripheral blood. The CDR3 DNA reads TGTGCCAGCAGCGTAGCAAACAGTCTAAGCTCCTACAATGAGCAGTTCTTC. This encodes CASSVANSLSSYNEQFF.